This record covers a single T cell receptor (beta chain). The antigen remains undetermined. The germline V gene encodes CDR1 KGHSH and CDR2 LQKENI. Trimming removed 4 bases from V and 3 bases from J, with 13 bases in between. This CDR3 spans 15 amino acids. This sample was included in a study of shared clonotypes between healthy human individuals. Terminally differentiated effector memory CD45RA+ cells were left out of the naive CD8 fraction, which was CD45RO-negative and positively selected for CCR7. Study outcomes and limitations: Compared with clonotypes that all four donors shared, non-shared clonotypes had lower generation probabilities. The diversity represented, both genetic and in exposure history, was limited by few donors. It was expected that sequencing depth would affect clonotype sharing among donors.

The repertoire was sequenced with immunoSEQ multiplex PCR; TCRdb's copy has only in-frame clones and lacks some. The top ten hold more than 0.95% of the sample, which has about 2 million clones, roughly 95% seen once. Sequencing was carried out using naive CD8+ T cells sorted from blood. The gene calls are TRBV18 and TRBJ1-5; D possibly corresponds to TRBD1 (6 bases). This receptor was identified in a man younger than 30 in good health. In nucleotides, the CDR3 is TGTGCCAGCTCACTACAGGGACGTCTCAATCAGCCCCAGCATTTT. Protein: CASSLQGRLNQPQHF.